These 29 T cell receptor beta chains share one sample of origin, sequenced in a study of early T cells in non-severe SARS-CoV-2 infection. From the 5' RACE reads, TCRdb called clonotypes with MiXCR, one entry per CDR3 protein. The data contain about 80,000 distinct CDR3 sequences, roughly an eighth of them singletons. Specimen: whole blood, collected at baseline. The receptor set was obtained from an adult who was a healthcare worker with PCR-confirmed SARS-CoV-2 infection or an uninfected control (not recorded which). The donor label of this sample is uncertain.

The chain has TRBV11-2 and TRBJ2-5, with TRBD2 matching 11 bases. The V gene's germline CDR1 is SGHAT and CDR2 FQNNGV. CDR3 length: 15 amino acids. Unmatched junction bases numbered 3, after V lost 5 bases and J lost 1 base. Written as DNA, the CDR3 is TGTGCCAGCAGCATAACTAGCGGGGGCCAAGAGACCCAGTACTTC. Amino acids: CASSITSGGQETQYF.

This rearrangement joins TRBV19 to TRBJ2-7; unclear D gene. Trimming took 3 bases from V and 0 from J, leaving 6 bases between them. The CDR3 has 13 amino acids. Germline V gives CDR1 LNHDA, CDR2 SQIVND (reference sequence). CDR3 amino acids: CASSMAISYEQYF. CDR3 bases: TGTGCCAGTAGTATGGCCATCTCCTACGAGCAGTACTTC.

In its sample, this clonotype was seen many times. The chain employs TRBV6-1 and TRBJ2-5, with TRBD1 as a possible D gene (6 bases). Germline loops: CDR1 MNHNS, CDR2 SASEGT. The ends were cut back, 3 bases at V and 5 bases at J, with 13 bases in the middle. The CDR3 is 14 amino acids. CDR3 in amino acids: CASSEGTFLETQYF. The CDR3 region has the DNA TGTGCCAGCAGTGAGGGGACATTTTTGGAGACCCAGTACTTC.

This clonotype has a handful of counts. The chain combines TRBV14 with TRBJ2-3; no clear D gene. Germline loops: CDR1 SGHDN, CDR2 FVKESK. V lost 0 bases, J lost 12 bases, and 10 bases lay in between. This CDR3 has 12 residues. CDR3 amino acids: CASSQDGPPQYF. The CDR3 bases are TGTGCCAGCAGCCAAGATGGACCCCCCCAGTATTTT.

This clonotype has a count of ten or more. The V and J genes are TRBV6-1 and TRBJ2-4, with 8 bases identical to TRBD2. Germline CDR1 is MNHNS and CDR2 is SASEGT. J was trimmed by 1 base and V by 1 base; bases with no gene match: 12. The CDR3 spans 19 residues. CDR3 in amino acids: CASSEDAGGAKVAKNIQYF. CDR3 nucleotide sequence: TGTGCCAGCAGTGAAGACGCGGGGGGCGCTAAGGTGGCCAAAAACATTCAGTACTTC.

This clonotype was seen repeatedly, ten times or more. The chain's CDR3 is CASSSYASYEQYF. In nucleotides, the CDR3 is TGTGCCAGCAGCTCCTACGCCTCCTACGAGCAGTACTTC. This chain links TRBV7-6 with TRBJ2-7; D not resolved. Germline CDR1 SGHVS, CDR2 FNYEAQ. This CDR3 has 13 amino acids. Trimming took off 4 bases at V and 0 bases at J, with 7 bases between the two ends.

V gene TRBV18 combines with J gene TRBJ2-3; tentatively, D is TRBD2 (6 bases). This CDR3 is built from 15 residues. The V gene lost 2 bases and the J gene lost 7 bases, with 16 bases spanning the gap. Germline CDR1 and CDR2: KGHSH and LQKENI. The CDR3 bases are TGTGCCAGCTCACCAGCGGGGACCCCGATTAATACGCAGTATTTT. It is translated as CASSPAGTPINTQYF.

This clonotype has a handful of counts. This chain connects TRBV10-1 to TRBJ2-7; 8 bases line up with TRBD1. The CDR3 contains 17 residues. With 2 bases clipped from V and 3 bases from J, the junction kept 12 bases outside the gene matches. Germline V gives CDR1 WNHNN, CDR2 SYGVQD (reference sequence). CDR3 amino acids: CASSEPTSQGAIYEQYF. In DNA, the CDR3 is TGCGCCAGCAGTGAGCCCACTAGCCAGGGGGCTATCTACGAGCAGTACTTC.

This clonotype showed up many times. The CDR3 loop reads CSAIRDRGNTEAFF. In DNA form, the CDR3 reads TGCAGTGCTATCCGGGACAGGGGAAACACTGAAGCTTTCTTT. The genes are TRBV20-1 and TRBJ1-1; 10 bases map to TRBD1. This CDR3 has 14 residues. J lost 2 bases, V lost 4 bases, and 4 bases had no gene match. CDR1 is DFQATT and CDR2 is SNEGSKA in the germline V gene (reference sequence).

This sequence joins TRBV4-3 and TRBJ1-6, with 8 bases lining up with TRBD1. Per germline, CDR1 LGHNA and CDR2 YSLEER. This CDR3 is 16 amino acids long. Losses at the gene ends were 1 base for V and 6 bases for J; bases not matched to a gene: 5. The CDR3 nucleotides are TGCGCCAGCAGCCAAGGGTACAGGGGGAGTAATTCACCCCTCCACTTT. Protein: CASSQGYRGSNSPLHF.

The sample holds many counts of this clonotype. The chain combines TRBV20-1 with TRBJ2-1, with 8 bases aligning to TRBD2. The CDR3 runs 13 residues. CDR1 and CDR2 from the germline V gene are DFQATT and SNEGSKA (reference sequence). Losses at the gene ends were 3 bases for V and 2 bases for J; bases not matched to a gene: 0. CDR3 residues: CSARRGAYNEQFF. The CDR3 bases are TGCAGTGCTAGGCGGGGGGCCTACAATGAGCAGTTCTTC.

Only a few counts were recorded for this clonotype. This chain links TRBV20-1 with TRBJ2-3; D uncertain. V lost 6 bases and J 2 bases, leaving 3 bases between the germline ends. Germline CDR1 reads DFQATT; CDR2 reads SNEGSKA (reference sequence). CDR3 length: 10 amino acids. This CDR3 reads CSATTDTQYF. Here the CDR3 DNA reads TGCAGTGCCACCACAGATACGCAGTATTTT.

This clonotype was detected only a few times. The chain employs TRBV5-1 and TRBJ2-5; no definite D call. The CDR3 runs to 14 residues. The germline gives CDR1 SGHRS, CDR2 YFSETQ. V was pared by 0 bases and J by 0 bases, with 6 bases between. CDR3 coding DNA: TGCGCCAGCAGCTTGGTGCCGGACCAAGAGACCCAGTACTTC. This translates into CASSLVPDQETQYF.

The V gene is TRBV9, the J gene TRBJ2-1; tentative D call: TRBD2 (7 bases). V lost 0 bases to trimming and J lost 8 bases, with 15 bases between them. The CDR3 consists of 15 residues. Germline V lookup: CDR1 SGDLS, CDR2 YYNGEE. The CDR3 nucleotides read TGTGCCAGCAGCGTAGAGGGAGGGACATTCGATGAGCAGTTCTTC. Protein product: CASSVEGGTFDEQFF.

There are a few counts of this clonotype. This chain connects TRBV5-1 to TRBJ2-3, with a possible D match to TRBD1 (6 bases). V was pared by 0 bases and J by 2 bases, with 10 bases between. CDR1 SGHRS and CDR2 YFSETQ come from the germline V gene. This CDR3 spans 15 amino acids. DNA of the CDR3: TGCGCCAGCAGCTTGGACAGGGCGGACACAGATACGCAGTATTTT. This sequence encodes CASSLDRADTDTQYF. Drawing the rest from reference TRBV5-1 and TRBJ2-3, the complete variable domain is KAGVTQTPRYLIKTRGQQVTLSCSPISGHRSVSWYQQTPGQGLQFLFEYFSETQRNKGNFPGRFSGRQFSNSRSEMNVSTLELGDSALYLCASSLDRADTDTQYFGPGTRLTVL.

There are many counts of this clonotype. The genes are TRBV4-3 and TRBJ1-2; D might be TRBD1 (5 bases). CDR1 is LGHNA and CDR2 is YSLEER in the germline V gene. The V end was cut by 4 bases, the J end by 4 bases, with 10 bases between. The CDR3 is made up of 13 amino acids. For the CDR3, the DNA is TGCGCCAGCAGCCCCGGGGCAGCCTATGGCTACACCTTC. The encoded protein is CASSPGAAYGYTF.

This clonotype was counted between two and nine times. In nucleotides, the CDR3 is TGTGCTAGTGGTTTCGAGGTGTACGAGCAGTACTTC. Protein: CASGFEVYEQYF. This chain links TRBV12-5 with TRBJ2-7; D not resolved. Trimming took off 3 bases at V and 4 bases at J, with 7 bases between the two ends. The CDR3 is 12 amino acids. CDR1 LGHNT and CDR2 FRNRAP come from the germline V gene.

This clonotype was observed a handful of times. The chain recombines TRBV7-6 with TRBJ2-2; 7 bases match TRBD2. This CDR3 region has 16 residues. The ends lost 3 bases at V and 7 bases at J; junction bases unmatched: 11. Per germline, CDR1 SGHVS and CDR2 FNYEAQ. CDR3 DNA sequence: TGTGCCAGCAGCTTGACCGGCGGGAGCAAAATCGGGGAGCTGTTTTTT. Translating it yields CASSLTGGSKIGELFF.

This clonotype was recorded at least ten times. The rearrangement uses TRBV18 and TRBJ1-1, with 8 bases lining up with TRBD1. CDR3 length: 13 amino acids. The V gene's germline CDR1 is KGHSH and CDR2 LQKENI. Trimming cost V 3 bases and J 4 bases; bases outside gene matches: 1. The CDR3 spells CASSPDRGTEAFF. CDR3 nucleotide sequence: TGTGCCAGCTCACCCGACAGGGGCACTGAAGCTTTCTTT.

There are many counts of this clonotype. The J gene is TRBJ2-7, the V gene TRBV5-6; maybe TRBD2 (6 bases). V lost 4 bases, J lost 3 bases, and 8 bases lay in between. Germline V gene lookup returns CDR1 SGHDT and CDR2 YYEEEE. The CDR3 is 12 amino acids. DNA of the CDR3: TGTGCCAGCAGCCGCGGGAACTACGAGCAGTACTTC. The encoded protein is CASSRGNYEQYF.

This clonotype was detected only a few times. The chain has TRBV5-1 and TRBJ2-7; tentative D call: TRBD2 (6 bases). There are 14 residues in the CDR3. The germline V gene encodes CDR1 SGHRS and CDR2 YFSETQ. Trimming cost V 0 bases and J 6 bases, with 13 bases left between them. CDR3 in DNA: TGCGCCAGCAGCTTGGAATTAGCGGTGAGCGAGCAGTACTTC. Protein sequence: CASSLELAVSEQYF.

In its sample, this clonotype was seen a few times. The chain has TRBV7-2 and TRBJ2-3, with D tentatively TRBD1 (6 bases). The germline V gene has CDR1 SGHTA and CDR2 FQGNSA. The germline V and J ends were trimmed by 4 bases and 0 bases, with 11 bases remaining between them. This CDR3 has 15 residues. In DNA form, the CDR3 reads TGTGCCAGCAGCTCGCAACAGGGAAGCACAGATACGCAGTATTTT. It specifies CASSSQQGSTDTQYF.

The chain couples TRBV2 to TRBJ2-1; 7 bases match TRBD2. Germline assignment: CDR1 SNHLY and CDR2 FYNNEI. The CDR3 covers 14 residues. Trimming removed 7 bases from V and 9 bases from J; junction bases left unmatched: 12. As DNA, the CDR3 is TGTGCCAGCATAAGCGGGGTCAGGCATGCTGAGCAGTTCTTC. Translated, it gives CASISGVRHAEQFF.

This clonotype has more than one count but fewer than ten. The J gene is TRBJ2-3, the V gene TRBV4-1; no clear D gene. V was cut by 4 bases and J by 5 bases, with 19 bases left in between. The CDR3 is made up of 16 amino acids. Germline assignment: CDR1 MGHRA and CDR2 YSYEKL. In nucleotides, the CDR3 is TGCGCCAGCAGCCCAAGTGGGATGGCAGATAAAGATACGCAGTATTTT. Translated, it gives CASSPSGMADKDTQYF.

This clonotype was detected only a few times. The J gene is TRBJ2-1, the V gene TRBV5-1, with TRBD2 matching 10 bases. The V and J ends lost 3 bases and 4 bases, in that order; junction bases with no gene match: 7. The CDR3 loop spans 16 amino acids. Per the germline V gene, CDR1 is SGHRS and CDR2 is YFSETQ. CDR3 protein: CASSSFGLADYNEQFF. The CDR3, as DNA: TGCGCCAGCAGCTCGTTCGGACTAGCGGATTACAATGAGCAGTTCTTC.

The sample holds many counts of this clonotype. The V and J genes are TRBV28 and TRBJ1-1; D is perhaps TRBD1 (5 bases). Trimming pared 1 base from V and 4 bases from J, leaving 16 bases between. This CDR3 has 16 amino acids. Germline V gene data show CDR1 as MDHEN and CDR2 as SYDVKM. The DNA of the CDR3 is TGTGCCAGCAGTTTATCCCAGGGAATTATTTTCACTGAAGCTTTCTTT. Translation: CASSLSQGIIFTEAFF.

This clonotype has ten or more counts. V usage is TRBV19 and J usage is TRBJ2-7, with 9 bases lining up with TRBD1. V shed 1 base and J 1 base; nucleotides not matched to a gene: 5. The CDR3 runs to 16 residues. Germline V gene lookup returns CDR1 LNHDA and CDR2 SQIVND (reference sequence). CDR3 nucleotides: TGTGCCAGTAGTATAGTAGCCGGACAGGGGTCCTACGAGCAGTACTTC. Translation: CASSIVAGQGSYEQYF.

This clonotype was observed at least ten times. CDR3 bases: TGTGCCAGCCAAAGGGGCAATGAGCAGTTCTTC. It yields the protein CASQRGNEQFF. This chain links TRBV11-2 with TRBJ2-1; maybe TRBD1 (5 bases). The V end was cut by 8 bases, the J end by 6 bases, with 8 bases between. Germline V CDR1 and CDR2: SGHAT, FQNNGV. There are 11 residues in the CDR3.

This clonotype was seen ten or more times. This chain connects TRBV4-2 to TRBJ2-2; no clear D gene. This CDR3 contains 16 residues. The germline V and J ends were trimmed by 2 bases and 2 bases, with 12 bases remaining between them. Germline CDR1 is LGHNA and CDR2 is YNFKEQ. The DNA for the CDR3 is TGTGCCAGCAGCCAACGGACGGGCTTTAACACCGGGGAGCTGTTTTTT. Its translation is CASSQRTGFNTGELFF.